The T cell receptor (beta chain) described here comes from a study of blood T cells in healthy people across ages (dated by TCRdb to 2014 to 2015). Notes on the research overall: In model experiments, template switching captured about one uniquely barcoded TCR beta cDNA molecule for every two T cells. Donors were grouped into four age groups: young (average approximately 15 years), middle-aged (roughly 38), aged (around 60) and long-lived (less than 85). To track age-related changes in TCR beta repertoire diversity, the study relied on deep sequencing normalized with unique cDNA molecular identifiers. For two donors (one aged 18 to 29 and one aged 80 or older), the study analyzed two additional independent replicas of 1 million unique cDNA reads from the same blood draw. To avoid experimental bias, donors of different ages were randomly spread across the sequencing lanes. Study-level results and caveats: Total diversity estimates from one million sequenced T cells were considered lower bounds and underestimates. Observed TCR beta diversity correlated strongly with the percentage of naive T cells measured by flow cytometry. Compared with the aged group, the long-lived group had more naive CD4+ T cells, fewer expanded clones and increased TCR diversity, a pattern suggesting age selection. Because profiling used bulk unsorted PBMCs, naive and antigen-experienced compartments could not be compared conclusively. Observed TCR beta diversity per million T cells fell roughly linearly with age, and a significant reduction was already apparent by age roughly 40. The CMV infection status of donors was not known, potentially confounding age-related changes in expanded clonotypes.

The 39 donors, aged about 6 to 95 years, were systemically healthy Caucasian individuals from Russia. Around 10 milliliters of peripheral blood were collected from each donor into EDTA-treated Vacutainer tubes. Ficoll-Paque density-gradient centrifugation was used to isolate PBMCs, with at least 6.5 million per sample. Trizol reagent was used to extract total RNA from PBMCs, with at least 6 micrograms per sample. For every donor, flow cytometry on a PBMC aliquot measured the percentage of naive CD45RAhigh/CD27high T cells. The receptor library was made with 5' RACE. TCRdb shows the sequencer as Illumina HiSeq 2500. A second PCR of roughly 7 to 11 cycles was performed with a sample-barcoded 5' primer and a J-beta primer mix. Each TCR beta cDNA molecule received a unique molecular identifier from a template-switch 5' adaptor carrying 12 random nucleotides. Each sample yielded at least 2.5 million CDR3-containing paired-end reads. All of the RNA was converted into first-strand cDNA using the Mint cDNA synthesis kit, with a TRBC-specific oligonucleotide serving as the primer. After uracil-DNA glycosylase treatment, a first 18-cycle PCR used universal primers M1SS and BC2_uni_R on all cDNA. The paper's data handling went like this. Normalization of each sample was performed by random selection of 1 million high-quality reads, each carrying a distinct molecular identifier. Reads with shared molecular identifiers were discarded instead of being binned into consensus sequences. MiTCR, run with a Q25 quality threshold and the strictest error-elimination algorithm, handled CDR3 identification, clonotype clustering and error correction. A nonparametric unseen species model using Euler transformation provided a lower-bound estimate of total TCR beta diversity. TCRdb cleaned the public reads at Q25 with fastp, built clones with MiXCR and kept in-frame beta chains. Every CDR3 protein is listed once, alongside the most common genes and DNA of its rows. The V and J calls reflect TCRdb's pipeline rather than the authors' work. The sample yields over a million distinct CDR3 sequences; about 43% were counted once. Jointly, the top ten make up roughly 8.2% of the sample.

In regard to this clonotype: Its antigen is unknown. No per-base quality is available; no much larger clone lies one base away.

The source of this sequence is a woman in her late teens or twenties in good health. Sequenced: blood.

The bases read TGTGCCAGCAGTTACTCGGGGGGGCCCGGGACGGCGAGCTCTGGGGCCAACGTCCTGACTTTC. This is translated as CASSYSGGPGTASSGANVLTF. The chain was built from TRBV6-5 and TRBJ2-6, with TRBD2 as a weak D call on 7 bases. According to the germline V gene, CDR1 reads MNHEY and CDR2 reads SVGAGI. At the junction V is shortened by 0 bases and J by 0 bases, with 21 bases in between. CDR3 length: 21 amino acids, cysteine to phenylalanine. The retained sequence is limited to the CDR3, 63 bases, with the frame set at the first base.